The clone carrying this T cell receptor (beta chain) was seen a few times. Its specificity is not known. This sample was included in a study of beta chain features in type 1 diabetes. Purity of each sorted population was above 98%. This CDR3 contains 14 residues. J gave up 3 bases and V 4 bases, and 1 base lay outside the gene matches. In germline, CDR1 is LNHDA, CDR2 SQIVND (reference sequence). Expressed TCRB transcripts were sequenced because the isolated RNA had all been reverse transcribed beforehand. Assay used: immunoSEQ multiplex PCR; TCRdb lists only in-frame clones, some missing. The sample records hundreds of thousands of clones, 11% being singletons. Whole-study results and caveats: Within patients, naive, central memory and Treg TCRB repertoires seemed more similar than within healthy donors. Type 1 diabetes patients showed a moderate but significant shortening of TCRB CDR3s in all four CD4+ subsets.

The V and J genes are TRBV19 and TRBJ2-2, with TRBD1 matching 8 bases. The clonotype was recovered from a man aged 25 to 40 with type 1 diabetes. The material sequenced was naive CD4+ T cells from blood. CDR3 in DNA: TGTGCCAGTAGTAGGGACAGGTACACCGGGGAGCTGTTTTTT. This codes for CASSRDRYTGELFF. Filled out from reference TRBV19 and TRBJ2-2, the complete variable domain reads DGGITQSPKYLFRKEGQNVTLSCEQNLNHDAMYWYRQDPGQGLRLIYYSQIVNDFQKGDIAEGYSVSREKKESFPLTVTSAQKNPTAFYLCASSRDRYTGELFFGEGSRLTVL.